The 26 T cell receptor beta chains reported below all come from one sample, sequenced in a study of cytomegalovirus exposure and HLA in healthy donors. TCRdb's table, derived via immunoSEQ multiplex PCR, lists solely in-frame clones and lacks some. Among approximately 220,000 clones listed, 80% to 90% were seen once. Sequencing was carried out using PBMCs. The receptor set was obtained from a man between 18 and 35 years old in good health and CMV-seronegative.

The chain combines TRBV10-3 with TRBJ1-5, with D possibly TRBD1 on 6 matching bases. V was clipped by 10 bases and J by 3 bases, with 16 bases between them. Looked up from germline, CDR1 is ENHRY and CDR2 is SYGVKD. The CDR3 spans 14 residues. The DNA of the CDR3 is TGTGCCACCCTCGGAATGGGGGCCAATCAGCCCCAGCATTTT. It encodes CATLGMGANQPQHF.

This chain connects TRBV6-7 to TRBJ2-7, with a tentative D call TRBD2 (5 bases). TRBV6-7 is filed as an ORF, its function uncertain. Deletions cut 2 bases from V and 4 bases from J, with 21 bases between. The CDR3 totals 17 residues. The CDR3 DNA reads TGTGCCAGCAGTTACCCAGGACTGCTTAATCGGTCTTACGAGCAGTACTTC. The encoded protein is CASSYPGLLNRSYEQYF.

V gene TRBV5-1 combines with J gene TRBJ2-2; D is ambiguous. The V end lost 0 bases, the J end lost 1 base, and 10 bases lay between the germline ends. This CDR3 spans 16 amino acids. The germline gives CDR1 SGHRS, CDR2 YFSETQ. CDR3 loop: CASSLGLFRNTGELFF. CDR3 bases: TGCGCCAGCAGCTTGGGCTTATTTAGGAACACCGGGGAGCTGTTTTTT.

The chain has TRBV28 and TRBJ2-1, with a tentative D call TRBD2 (6 bases). CDR3 length: 19 amino acids. Germline V lookup: CDR1 MDHEN, CDR2 SYDVKM. The V end lost 3 bases, the J end lost 5 bases, and 26 bases lay between the germline ends. The chain's CDR3 is CASSFYPFAWRRGDNEQFF. For the CDR3, the DNA is TGTGCCAGCAGTTTCTACCCTTTCGCCTGGCGGAGGGGCGACAATGAGCAGTTCTTC.

This sequence joins TRBV27 and TRBJ1-1, with D perhaps TRBD1 (6 bases). The V end lost 5 bases, the J end lost 0 bases, and 13 bases lay between the germline ends. Germline values: CDR1 MNHEY, CDR2 SMNVEV (reference sequence). The CDR3 is made up of 15 amino acids. The CDR3 protein is CASSMSTGMNTEAFF. CDR3 nucleotides: TGTGCCAGCAGTATGTCTACAGGGATGAACACTGAAGCTTTCTTT.

The chain links TRBV6-1 to TRBJ2-3; the D gene is possibly TRBD1 (5 bases). This CDR3 is 15 amino acids long. Trimming stripped 4 bases from V and 4 bases from J, with 15 bases between. CDR1 is MNHNS, CDR2 SASEGT, per germline. The CDR3 here is CASSVSGWGSDTQYF. The DNA for the CDR3 is TGTGCCAGCAGTGTGTCAGGGTGGGGTTCAGATACGCAGTATTTT.

This clone has just a few counts. The chain carries TRBV30 and TRBJ2-5, with D maybe TRBD2 (6 bases). Germline V CDR1 and CDR2: GTSNPN, SVGIG (reference sequence). The CDR3 runs to 15 residues. V shed 6 bases and J shed 2 bases, with 19 bases lying between them. Written as DNA, the CDR3 is TGTGCCTGCCAGGTGTGGGGGGAGCCGCAAGAGACCCAGTACTTC. It is translated as CACQVWGEPQETQYF.

DNA of the CDR3: TGTGCCAGCAGCTTAGTACAGGGGGAAACTGGAAACACCATATATTTT. It yields the protein CASSLVQGETGNTIYF. The genes are TRBV7-2 and TRBJ1-3; 8 bases agree with TRBD1. The CDR3 consists of 16 residues. V trimming: 1 base; J trimming: 2 bases; junction bases outside the gene matches: 4. Per germline, CDR1 SGHTA and CDR2 FQGNSA.

V is TRBV11-2 and J is TRBJ2-1, with TRBD2 identical over 8 bases. Germline CDR1 is SGHAT and CDR2 is FQNNGV. The V segment lost 2 bases and the J segment 8 bases; nucleotides outside the gene matches: 11. The CDR3 is 16 residues long. The CDR3 region has the DNA TGTGCCAGCAGCTTACCTGGGGGACTAGGCGCACATGAGCAGTTCTTC. Its protein product is CASSLPGGLGAHEQFF.

The chain uses TRBV28 and TRBJ2-1, with 7 bases fitting TRBD2. CDR3 length: 15 residues. CDR1 is MDHEN, CDR2 SYDVKM, per germline. The V and J ends lost 4 bases and 2 bases, in that order; junction bases with no gene match: 5. CDR3 coding DNA: TGTGCCAGCAGTTCGAGCGGGGTAACCTACAATGAGCAGTTCTTC. It is translated as CASSSSGVTYNEQFF. The variable domain in full, completed from reference TRBV28 and TRBJ2-1, reads DVKVTQSSRYLVKRTGEKVFLECVQDMDHENMFWYRQDPGLGLRLIYFSYDVKMKEKGDIPEGYSVSREKKERFSLILESASTNQTSMYLCASSSSGVTYNEQFFGPGTRLTVL.

The genes are TRBV6-1 and TRBJ2-7; D possibly corresponds to TRBD2 (6 bases). The germline V gene encodes CDR1 MNHNS and CDR2 SASEGT. The CDR3 loop spans 16 amino acids. Trimming pared 3 bases from V and 0 bases from J, leaving 15 bases between. The CDR3 bases are TGTGCCAGCAGTGAGGGGCGGGGAACCTTCTCCTACGAGCAGTACTTC. It is translated as CASSEGRGTFSYEQYF.

The J gene is TRBJ2-5, the V gene TRBV5-1, with TRBD2 identical over 10 bases. The CDR3 is made up of 16 amino acids. CDR1 and CDR2 (germline): SGHRS, YFSETQ. The V segment lost 0 bases and the J segment 3 bases; nucleotides outside the gene matches: 5. The CDR3 spells CASSLVSSGGEETQYF. The CDR3 DNA follows: TGCGCCAGCAGCTTGGTGTCTAGCGGGGGAGAAGAGACCCAGTACTTC.

The J gene is TRBJ1-2, the V gene TRBV11-2; 7 bases are shared with TRBD1. The CDR3 extends over 17 amino acids. Trimming at V came to 5 bases and at J to 1 base, leaving 13 bases not matched to a gene. The germline CDR1 and CDR2 sequences are SGHAT and FQNNGV. The CDR3, as DNA: TGTGCCAGCAGCCCCGCGACAGGGAGTTGGAGTAACTATGGCTACACCTTC. It is translated as CASSPATGSWSNYGYTF.

The V gene is TRBV28, the J gene TRBJ1-6; D gene uncertain. CDR3 size: 15 residues. Trimming took 1 base from V and 7 from J, leaving 11 bases between them. The germline CDR1 and CDR2 sequences are MDHEN and SYDVKM. The CDR3 DNA follows: TGTGCCAGCAGTTTATCCCAGGTTAGGAATTCACCCCTCCACTTT. As protein: CASSLSQVRNSPLHF.

The chain employs TRBV28 and TRBJ1-5; D gene unclear. V was clipped by 7 bases and J by 8 bases, with 21 bases between them. The CDR3 is 15 residues long. CDR1 and CDR2 from the germline V gene are MDHEN and SYDVKM. This CDR3 is CASTSGSRDWEPQHF. The CDR3 DNA reads as TGTGCCAGCACCTCCGGGTCGCGGGATTGGGAGCCCCAGCATTTT.

This clone has just one count. The chain has TRBV5-6 and TRBJ1-6; 12 nucleotides align to TRBD1. The germline V gene encodes CDR1 SGHDT and CDR2 YYEEEE. The CDR3 consists of 17 residues. With 4 bases clipped from V and 7 bases from J, the junction kept 9 bases outside the gene matches. CDR3 sequence reads: CASSAPGQGAPNSPLHF. The CDR3 bases are TGTGCCAGCAGCGCACCGGGACAGGGGGCCCCCAATTCACCCCTCCACTTT.

This sequence joins TRBV30 and TRBJ2-3; 9 bases agree with TRBD1. CDR1 is GTSNPN and CDR2 is SVGIG in the germline V gene (reference sequence). The J segment lost 0 bases and the V segment lost 4 bases, leaving 2 bases of the junction unmatched. This CDR3 has 14 amino acids. The CDR3 DNA is TGTGCCTGGACACAGGGGGCTAGCACAGATACGCAGTATTTT. Amino acid sequence: CAWTQGASTDTQYF.

The genes are TRBV6-5 and TRBJ2-2; 7 bases are a match to TRBD2. V was pared by 0 bases and J by 13 bases, with 5 bases of the junction left unmatched. Germline lookup yields CDR1 MNHEY and CDR2 SVGAGI. The CDR3 contains 13 residues. The CDR3 loop is CASSYSRGGRLFF. The CDR3 nucleotides read TGTGCCAGCAGTTACTCCCGGGGAGGGCGGCTGTTTTTT.

The chain employs TRBV28 and TRBJ2-1; TRBD2 agrees at 12 bases. The junction had 6 bases not matched to a gene; V was cut back by 3 bases and J by 9 bases. This CDR3 region has 15 residues. Germline V lookup: CDR1 MDHEN, CDR2 SYDVKM. The CDR3 is CASSFRLAGVGEQFF. CDR3 DNA: TGTGCCAGCAGTTTTAGACTAGCGGGAGTCGGTGAGCAGTTCTTC.

The chain links TRBV9 to TRBJ2-1, with 7 nucleotides matching TRBD2. Germline V CDR1 and CDR2: SGDLS, YYNGEE. The CDR3 loop spans 16 amino acids. Trimming took 0 bases from V and 0 from J; bases not matched to a gene: 3. The CDR3, as DNA: TGTGCCAGCAGCGTAGATGGCGGGAGCTCCTACAATGAGCAGTTCTTC. Its translation is CASSVDGGSSYNEQFF.

The chain couples TRBV27 to TRBJ1-6, with D uncertain. Trimming cost V 3 bases and J 9 bases, with 15 bases left between them. Per germline, CDR1 MNHEY and CDR2 SMNVEV (reference sequence). The CDR3 totals 15 residues. CDR3 protein: CASSLRRARGSPLHF. As DNA, the CDR3 is TGTGCCAGCAGTTTGAGGAGGGCGCGGGGTTCACCCCTCCACTTT.

This clone is a singleton in its sample. V usage is TRBV27 and J usage is TRBJ1-5; D is unresolved. Germline CDR1 and CDR2: MNHEY and SMNVEV (reference sequence). This CDR3 contains 14 residues. V was clipped by 3 bases and J by 5 bases, with 11 bases between them. In DNA form, the CDR3 reads TGTGCCAGCAGTTTTTCATTGGGCGATCAGCCCCAGCATTTT. It is translated as CASSFSLGDQPQHF.

Only one count was recorded for this clone. The same CDR3 arises from other DNA sequences in this sample as well. This chain joins TRBV5-6 and TRBJ2-7; unclear D gene. The V gene lost 0 bases and the J gene lost 7 bases, with 5 bases spanning the gap. CDR1 SGHDT and CDR2 YYEEEE come from the germline V gene. The CDR3 extends over 11 amino acids. CDR3 sequence (DNA): TGTGCCAGCAGCTTGGGGCCTGAGCAGTACTTC. Protein product: CASSLGPEQYF.

The V call is TRBV6-1, the J call TRBJ2-7, with 10 bases that match TRBD2. The germline CDR1 and CDR2 sequences are MNHNS and SASEGT. This CDR3 is 14 amino acids long. V dropped 2 bases and J dropped 5; count of bases not matched to a gene: 3. In nucleotides, the CDR3 is TGTGCCAGCAGTGAAACTACTAGCGGGAACGAGCAGTACTTC. Protein sequence: CASSETTSGNEQYF.

The J gene is TRBJ2-2, the V gene TRBV5-1, with D possibly TRBD1 on 6 matching bases. Per the germline V gene, CDR1 is SGHRS and CDR2 is YFSETQ. V lost 3 bases and J 0 bases, leaving 15 bases between the germline ends. CDR3 length: 17 amino acids. The CDR3 region has the DNA TGCGCCAGCAGCTCCCAACCTGGGGGCGCGAACACCGGGGAGCTGTTTTTT. Translation: CASSSQPGGANTGELFF.

This clone has only one observation. The V gene is TRBV15, the J gene TRBJ2-1; 10 bases are a match to TRBD2. V gave up 8 bases and J gave up 3 bases; unmatched junction bases: 4. CDR1 LNHNV and CDR2 YYDKDF come from the germline V gene (reference sequence). This CDR3 region has 14 residues. The CDR3 coding sequence is TGTGCCACCGAGCGGGGGGGCCTCTACAATGAGCAGTTCTTC. It codes for CATERGGLYNEQFF.